Below, 25 T cell receptor beta chains from the same sample are listed, as sequenced in a study of vaccination effects on CD4 cells after COVID-19. No antigen is known for these receptors. The method was immunoSEQ multiplex PCR; TCRdb's version includes in-frame clones alone and lacks a portion of them. The table has approximately 78,000 clones, approximately 81% seen once. ViraFEST expansion of antigen-specific CD4+ T cells with viral peptide pools preceded sequencing. With 10 days of culture completed, CD4+ T cells were isolated. Participants were given two doses of BNT162b2 or mRNA-1273 vaccine. The source was CD4+ T cells from PBMCs cultured with HCoV-229E spike peptides, collected after COVID-19 vaccination. The receptors were gathered from a human donor who received a COVID-19 vaccine.

V gene TRBV11-2 combines with J gene TRBJ2-1, with 11 bases identical to TRBD2. Looked up from germline, CDR1 is SGHAT and CDR2 is FQNNGV. The CDR3 consists of 16 residues. Germline trimming cut 0 bases from V and 11 bases from J; bases unmatched to any gene: 9. The CDR3 nucleotides read TGTGCCAGCAGCTTAGATGGGACTAGCGGTCAGGGAAAGCAGTTCTTC. Its protein is CASSLDGTSGQGKQFF. The entire variable domain, with the rest obtained from reference TRBV11-2 and TRBJ2-1, is as follows: EAGVAQSPRYKIIEKRQSVAFWCNPISGHATLYWYQQILGQGPKLLIQFQNNGVVDDSQLPKDRFSAERLKGVDSTLKIQPAKLEDSAVYLCASSLDGTSGQGKQFFGPGTRLTVL.

The chain joins TRBV12-3 or TRBV12-4 to TRBJ2-2, with D uncertain. The CDR3 contains 12 residues. Trimming removed 6 bases from V and 6 bases from J, with 8 bases in between. The CDR3 sequence is CASSRAPGELFF. In DNA, the CDR3 is TGTGCCAGCAGCCGGGCGCCCGGGGAGCTGTTTTTT.

In its sample, this clone was seen a few times. The J gene is TRBJ1-6, the V gene TRBV19, with TRBD1 matching 11 bases. The V and J ends lost 5 bases and 4 bases, in that order; junction bases with no gene match: 7. The CDR3 sequence is 17 residues long. Per germline, CDR1 LNHDA and CDR2 SQIVND (reference sequence). This CDR3 is CASSSPGQGGYNSPLHF. For the CDR3, the DNA is TGTGCCAGTAGTTCGCCGGGACAGGGGGGTTATAATTCACCCCTCCACTTT.

The chain recombines TRBV28 with TRBJ1-5, with 11 nucleotides matching TRBD1. Per germline, CDR1 MDHEN and CDR2 SYDVKM. The J segment lost 2 bases and the V segment lost 8 bases, leaving 11 bases of the junction unmatched. The CDR3 extends over 17 amino acids. In DNA form, the CDR3 reads TGTGCCAGCGCTGGACAGGGGGCCTCCCCGGGCAATCAGCCCCAGCATTTT. This codes for CASAGQGASPGNQPQHF.

The chain joins TRBV5-1 to TRBJ1-2; 8 nucleotides line up with TRBD1. V shed 7 bases and J 8 bases; nucleotides not matched to a gene: 13. This CDR3 has 14 amino acids. In germline, CDR1 is SGHRS, CDR2 YFSETQ. The CDR3 here is CASGEVQGVGGYTF. CDR3 DNA sequence: TGCGCCAGCGGCGAGGTACAGGGGGTAGGCGGCTACACCTTC. Complete variable domain (other parts from reference TRBV5-1 and TRBJ1-2): KAGVTQTPRYLIKTRGQQVTLSCSPISGHRSVSWYQQTPGQGLQFLFEYFSETQRNKGNFPGRFSGRQFSNSRSEMNVSTLELGDSALYLCASGEVQGVGGYTFGSGTRLTVV.

A single count supports this clone. The chain uses TRBV6-2 or TRBV6-3 and TRBJ2-6, with D uncertain. Trimming left V 2 bases short and J 2 bases short, with 13 bases between. The germline V gene encodes CDR1 MNHEY and CDR2 SVGEGT. The CDR3 contains 17 residues. CDR3 amino acids: CASSYPTKSPGANVLTF. CDR3 nucleotide sequence: TGTGCCAGCAGTTACCCCACTAAATCCCCTGGGGCCAACGTCCTGACTTTC.

This clone showed up just a few times. The V call is TRBV2, the J call TRBJ1-4; D gene uncertain. Per germline, CDR1 SNHLY and CDR2 FYNNEI. This CDR3 has 13 amino acids. Between the trimmed V and J ends, which lost 6 bases and 2 bases, there was a span of 7 bases. The DNA of the CDR3 is TGTGCCAGCAGGTTCATTACTAATGAAAAACTGTTTTTT. Its translation is CASRFITNEKLFF. Looking up the rest from reference TRBV2 and TRBJ1-4 gives the full variable domain: EPEVTQTPSHQVTQMGQEVILRCVPISNHLYFYWYRQILGQKVEFLVSFYNNEISEKSEIFDDQFSVERPDGSNFTLKIRSTKLEDSAMYFCASRFITNEKLFFGSGTQLSVL.

The chain couples TRBV29-1 to TRBJ2-1; D gene unclear. V lost 6 bases, J lost 4 bases, and 16 bases lay in between. Germline CDR1 and CDR2: SQVTM and ANQGSEA. The CDR3 has 14 amino acids. CDR3 region: CSVTKQGQYNEQFF. CDR3 sequence (DNA): TGCAGCGTCACTAAACAAGGCCAGTACAATGAGCAGTTCTTC.

The genes are TRBV12-3 or TRBV12-4 and TRBJ1-1; perhaps TRBD1 as D (6 bases). V gave up 8 bases and J gave up 6 bases, with 16 bases separating them. The CDR3 sequence is 13 residues long. The CDR3 here is CASLGGVGAEAFF. The CDR3 nucleotides read TGTGCCAGCCTAGGGGGGGTCGGGGCTGAAGCTTTCTTT.

In DNA form, the CDR3 reads TGTGCCAGCAGCGCGGAACGACAGGGTAGGGGCTACACCTTC. Its protein is CASSAERQGRGYTF. The chain links TRBV5-8 to TRBJ1-2, with TRBD1 matching over 7 bases. The CDR3 is made up of 14 amino acids. Germline-derived CDR1 and CDR2 are SGHTS and YDEGEE. With 4 bases clipped from V and 8 bases from J, the junction kept 11 bases outside the gene matches.

V usage is TRBV10-1 and J usage is TRBJ2-3; D is possibly TRBD2 (6 bases). V lost 3 bases, J lost 3 bases, and 13 bases lay in between. Germline assignment: CDR1 WNHNN and CDR2 SYGVQD (reference sequence). The CDR3 has 15 residues. The CDR3 bases are TGCGCCAGCAGTGAATCCTTCGGGGGTACAGATACGCAGTATTTT. Translating it yields CASSESFGGTDTQYF.

This chain links TRBV18 with TRBJ1-1, with D maybe TRBD1 (5 bases). Germline CDR1 is KGHSH and CDR2 is LQKENI. V lost 7 bases and J lost 1, with 19 bases in between. CDR3 length: 16 residues. CDR3 DNA: TGTGCCAGCTATTTCCGCGCTGGGGCCCAGAACACTGAAGCTTTCTTT. It encodes CASYFRAGAQNTEAFF.

There are a few counts of this clone. This sequence joins TRBV19 and TRBJ2-3; 9 nucleotides agree with TRBD1. Germline CDR1 is LNHDA and CDR2 is SQIVND (reference sequence). V shed 7 bases and J 0 bases; nucleotides not matched to a gene: 14. CDR3 length: 18 amino acids. This CDR3 reads CASTAGTGWRGSTDTQYF. In DNA, the CDR3 is TGTGCCAGTACCGCCGGGACAGGGTGGCGAGGGAGCACAGATACGCAGTATTTT.

This chain links TRBV18 with TRBJ2-3; D may be TRBD1 (5 bases). This CDR3 spans 12 amino acids. Per germline, CDR1 KGHSH and CDR2 LQKENI. The V and J ends lost 3 bases and 6 bases respectively, with 7 bases between them. The CDR3 bases are TGTGCCAGCTCACCTCAGGGCGATACGCAGTATTTT. Protein product: CASSPQGDTQYF. The whole variable domain, remainder taken from reference TRBV18 and TRBJ2-3, is NAGVMQNPRHLVRRRGQEARLRCSPMKGHSHVYWYRQLPEEGLKFMVYLQKENIIDESGMPKERFSAEFPKEGPSILRIQQVVRGDSAAYFCASSPQGDTQYFGPGTRLTVL.

The rearrangement uses TRBV30 and TRBJ1-5; TRBD1 matches 8 bases. The trim removed 0 bases at V and 7 bases at J, leaving 8 bases unmatched. This CDR3 has 15 residues. The germline V gene encodes CDR1 GTSNPN and CDR2 SVGIG (reference sequence). The CDR3 region is CAWSVGGQGIQPQHF. As DNA, the CDR3 is TGTGCCTGGAGTGTCGGAGGACAGGGAATACAGCCCCAGCATTTT.

The chain combines TRBV2 with TRBJ2-4; 7 bases fit TRBD1. Germline CDR1 and CDR2: SNHLY and FYNNEI. The CDR3 consists of 17 residues. The trim removed 6 bases at V and 0 bases at J, leaving 11 bases unmatched. CDR3 residues: CASREGQNYLAKNIQYF. The DNA of the CDR3 is TGTGCCAGCAGAGAGGGACAGAATTATCTAGCCAAAAACATTCAGTACTTC.

The chain carries TRBV19 and TRBJ2-3, with D possibly being TRBD1 (6 bases). Trimming pared 4 bases from V and 4 bases from J, leaving 12 bases between. The germline V gene encodes CDR1 LNHDA and CDR2 SQIVND (reference sequence). CDR3 size: 14 residues. The CDR3 loop is CASSRQGWSDTQYF. The CDR3 DNA reads TGTGCCAGTAGTAGGCAGGGGTGGTCAGATACGCAGTATTTT. Full variable domain (remainder filled in from reference TRBV19 and TRBJ2-3): DGGITQSPKYLFRKEGQNVTLSCEQNLNHDAMYWYRQDPGQGLRLIYYSQIVNDFQKGDIAEGYSVSREKKESFPLTVTSAQKNPTAFYLCASSRQGWSDTQYFGPGTRLTVL.

The chain combines TRBV5-1 with TRBJ2-1; D is uncertain. Trimming took 4 bases from V and 0 from J, leaving 11 bases between them. The CDR3 is 15 residues long. Per the germline V gene, CDR1 is SGHRS and CDR2 is YFSETQ. For the CDR3, the DNA is TGCGCCAGCAGCGTGTTTACGAGCTCCTACAATGAGCAGTTCTTC. Protein: CASSVFTSSYNEQFF.

The J gene is TRBJ1-5, the V gene TRBV9; D gene ambiguous. V was shortened by 0 bases and J by 3 bases, with 4 bases between the two germline ends. Germline loops: CDR1 SGDLS, CDR2 YYNGEE. The CDR3 covers 13 residues. This chain's CDR3 is CASSVDVNQPQHF. As DNA, the CDR3 is TGTGCCAGCAGCGTAGACGTCAATCAGCCCCAGCATTTT.

The CDR3 reads CAWRGDSNQPQHF. The CDR3 DNA is TGTGCCTGGAGGGGAGATAGCAATCAGCCCCAGCATTTT. V and J are TRBV30 and TRBJ1-5; D call uncertain. The germline CDR1 and CDR2 sequences are GTSNPN and SVGIG (reference sequence). The CDR3 is 13 residues long. The V gene lost 3 bases and the J gene lost 0 bases, with 6 bases spanning the gap.

The chain uses TRBV15 and TRBJ1-2; no firm D call. V dropped 5 bases and J dropped 0 bases, with 10 bases sitting between them. The length of the CDR3 is 14 residues. In germline, CDR1 is LNHNV, CDR2 YYDKDF (reference sequence). CDR3 coding DNA: TGTGCCACCAGCCCGTCGACGGCTAACTATGGCTACACCTTC. Encoded protein: CATSPSTANYGYTF.

The rearrangement links TRBV7-8 to TRBJ1-5; 9 nucleotides line up with TRBD1. This CDR3 region has 15 residues. Trimming at V came to 7 bases and at J to 2 bases, leaving 6 bases not matched to a gene. The germline gives CDR1 SGHVS, CDR2 FQNEAQ. CDR3 DNA: TGTGCCAGCACCCAACAGGGGGCTGGCAATCAGCCCCAGCATTTT. Encoded protein: CASTQQGAGNQPQHF.

This clone was seen a few times. The chain links TRBV5-5 to TRBJ1-1; 8 bases agree with TRBD1. Germline CDR1 SGHKS, CDR2 YYEKEE (reference sequence). J gave up 1 base and V 0 bases, and 5 bases lay outside the gene matches. The CDR3 runs to 16 residues. CDR3 residues: CASSLVTGVRNTEAFF. CDR3 sequence (DNA): TGTGCCAGCAGCTTGGTGACAGGGGTGAGGAACACTGAAGCTTTCTTT.

The chain combines TRBV29-1 with TRBJ1-2; possibly TRBD1 for D (5 bases). Germline lookup yields CDR1 SQVTM and CDR2 ANQGSEA. Trimming shortened V by 3 bases and J by 4 bases, and 9 bases separated the two germline ends. CDR3 length: 12 residues. CDR3 loop: CSVDSTVYGYTF. The DNA for the CDR3 is TGCAGCGTTGATTCGACAGTCTATGGCTACACCTTC.

This clone appeared once. The J gene is TRBJ2-2, the V gene TRBV5-6; D assignment may be TRBD1 or TRBD2 (6 bases each). With 6 bases removed from V and 5 bases from J, the gap between germline ends came to 20 bases. This CDR3 has 16 residues. The germline CDR1 and CDR2 sequences are SGHDT and YYEEEE. This CDR3 reads CASTRLVGGYTGELFF. The CDR3 region has the DNA TGTGCCAGCACCCGTCTGGTGGGGGGCTATACCGGGGAGCTGTTTTTT.